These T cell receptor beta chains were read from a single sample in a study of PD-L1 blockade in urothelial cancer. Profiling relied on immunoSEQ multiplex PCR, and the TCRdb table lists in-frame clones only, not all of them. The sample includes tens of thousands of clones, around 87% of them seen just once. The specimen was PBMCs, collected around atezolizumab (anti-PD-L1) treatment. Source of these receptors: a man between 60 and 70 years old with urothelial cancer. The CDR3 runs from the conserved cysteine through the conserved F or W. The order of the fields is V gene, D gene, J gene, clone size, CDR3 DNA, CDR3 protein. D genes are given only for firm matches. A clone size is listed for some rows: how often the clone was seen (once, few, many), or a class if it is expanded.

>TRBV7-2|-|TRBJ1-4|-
TGTGCCAGCAGCTCCACCGGACAAGTCTCTGAAAAACTGTTTTTT
CASSSTGQVSEKLFF
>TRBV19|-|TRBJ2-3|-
TGTGCCAGTAGTATAGCTGGCGGAACGCAGTATTTT
CASSIAGGTQYF
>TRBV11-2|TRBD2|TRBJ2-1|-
TGTGCCAGCAGGTCACTAGCGGGTGGCTACAATGAGCAGTTCTTC
CASRSLAGGYNEQFF
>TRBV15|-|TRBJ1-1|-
TGTGCCACCAGCAGAGACGATCAGGGTCGGGCTGAAGCTTTCTTT
CATSRDDQGRAEAFF
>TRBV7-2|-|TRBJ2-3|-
TGTGCCAGCAGCCAGAGGGGCACAGATACGCAGTATTTT
CASSQRGTDTQYF
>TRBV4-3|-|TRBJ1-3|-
TGCGCCAGCAGCCAAGACAGGTCAAACACCATATATTTT
CASSQDRSNTIYF
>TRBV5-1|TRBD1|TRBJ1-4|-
TGCGCCAGCAGCACCCACAGGGGGAATGAAAAACTGTTTTTT
CASSTHRGNEKLFF
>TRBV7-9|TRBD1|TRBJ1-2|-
TGTGCCAGCAGCTTAGCCCAGGGACAGGGACTAAGGGGCTACACCTTC
CASSLAQGQGLRGYTF
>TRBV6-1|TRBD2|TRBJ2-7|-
TGTGCCAGCAGTGTGAGGTCTGGGCGGGGGGAGTCCTACGAGCAGTACTTC
CASSVRSGRGESYEQYF
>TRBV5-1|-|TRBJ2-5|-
TGCGCCAGCAGCTTGACGCCGAGGGAGACCCAGTACTTC
CASSLTPRETQYF
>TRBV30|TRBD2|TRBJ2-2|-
TGTGCCTGGAAGCGGGGGGGCCGATACACCGGGGAGCTGTTTTTT
CAWKRGGRYTGELFF
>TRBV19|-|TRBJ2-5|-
TGTGCCAGTAGTAGCACTCAGGGGGAGACCCAGTACTTC
CASSSTQGETQYF
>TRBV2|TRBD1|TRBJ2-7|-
TGTGCCAGCAGGTGGGACAGGAGCTCCTACGAGCAGTACTTC
CASRWDRSSYEQYF
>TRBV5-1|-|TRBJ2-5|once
TGCGCCAGCAGCCAGGGACATAGAGAAGAGACCCAGTACTTC
CASSQGHREETQYF
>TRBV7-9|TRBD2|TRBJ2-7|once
TGTGCCAGCAGCCCAGGACTAGCGGGGGGACTTTCCTCGAGGGAGCAGTACTTC
CASSPGLAGGLSSREQYF